A selection of T cell receptor beta chains follows, all from one sample in a study of blood T cell repertoires in COVID-19. Some clones are missing from TCRdb's copy, which holds only in-frame ones; the method was immunoSEQ multiplex PCR. The sample has approximately 300,000 clones; approximately 91% are singletons. The sequencing input was PBMCs or T cells enriched from blood (not recorded which). These receptors were collected from a man aged 55 to 69 who had recovered from COVID-19. Each CDR3 is given with its conserved first and last residue. D genes are given only for firm matches. For some rows the clone size is stated as once, few or many, or as a class when expanded; others skip it.

size: NA; J: TRBJ1-4; D: NA; V: TRBV29-1; DNA: TGCAGCGTTAATACAGAGGGTGGAACTAATGAAAAACTGTTTTTT; CDR3: CSVNTEGGTNEKLFF
size: NA; J: TRBJ2-3; D: TRBD2; V: TRBV28; DNA: TGTGCCAGCAGTACACGGACTAGCGGGAGTTGGGCAGATACGCAGTATTTT; CDR3: CASSTRTSGSWADTQYF
size: NA; J: TRBJ1-2; D: NA; V: TRBV24-1; DNA: TGTGCCACCAGTGATTGGCAGAACTATGGCTACACCTTC; CDR3: CATSDWQNYGYTF
size: NA; J: TRBJ2-1; D: TRBD2; V: TRBV28; DNA: TGTGCCAGCAGTAGCGGGATCAATGAGCAGTTCTTC; CDR3: CASSSGINEQFF
size: once; J: TRBJ1-1; D: NA; V: TRBV12-5; DNA: TGTGCTAGTGCCATGTGGGGCGCCGACACTGAAGCTTTCTTT; CDR3: CASAMWGADTEAFF
size: few; J: TRBJ2-1; D: TRBD2; V: TRBV5-4; DNA: TGTGCCAGCAGCTTGAAGGGACTAGCGTCTGCCAATGAGCAGTTCTTC; CDR3: CASSLKGLASANEQFF
size: NA; J: TRBJ2-7; D: TRBD2; V: TRBV28; DNA: TGTGCCAGCAGTTTGTCTTCTAGCGGGAGTCGGTACGAGCAGTACTTC; CDR3: CASSLSSSGSRYEQYF
size: NA; J: TRBJ1-2; D: TRBD1; V: TRBV19; DNA: TGTGCCAGTAGCCGGGGACAGTGGAGGGGCTACACCTTC; CDR3: CASSRGQWRGYTF
size: few; J: TRBJ2-3; D: NA; V: TRBV29-1; DNA: TGCAGCGTTGCGGGCTTACCGGGAAGAGATACGCAGTATTTT; CDR3: CSVAGLPGRDTQYF
size: NA; J: TRBJ2-2; D: NA; V: TRBV30; DNA: TGTGCCTGGGGGCACGGGAATTCGTACACCGGGGAGCTGTTTTTT; CDR3: CAWGHGNSYTGELFF
size: NA; J: TRBJ1-6; D: TRBD1; V: TRBV7-9; DNA: TGTGCCAGCAGCTTAACATCGGGGACAGGGTATTCACCCCTCCACTTT; CDR3: CASSLTSGTGYSPLHF